These 8 T cell receptor beta chains originate from one sample sequenced in a study of liver allograft versus peripheral blood T cells. Study at large: Transplanted-liver T cell receptor repertoires were compared with recipients' peripheral blood repertoires.

TCRdb passed the reads through MiXCR, listing each CDR3 protein once. This table has some 4,000 distinct CDR3 sequences, about 16% appearing once. The receptors originated from a human patient who had a liver transplant. Some T cells may be provided by the graft donor.

This clonotype was observed a handful of times. The rearrangement links TRBV30 to TRBJ2-1; tentatively, D is TRBD2 (6 bases). The CDR3 covers 17 residues. Germline values: CDR1 GTSNPN, CDR2 SVGIG (reference sequence). V was clipped by 1 base and J by 4 bases, with 20 bases between them. In nucleotides, the CDR3 is TGTGCCTGGAGTGACAACCCCCCGGAGGGCGGGTACAATGAGCAGTTCTTC. Protein: CAWSDNPPEGGYNEQFF.

The chain links TRBV28 to TRBJ1-5, with 9 bases matching TRBD1. This CDR3 comprises 20 residues. Trimming cost V 3 bases and J 2 bases; bases outside gene matches: 17. From germline, CDR1 is MDHEN and CDR2 SYDVKM. The CDR3 sequence: CASSFLSGQGVSYRNQPQHF. The CDR3 DNA reads as TGTGCCAGCAGTTTTTTGTCGGGACAGGGAGTATCTTATCGCAATCAGCCCCAGCATTTT.

CDR3: CASLGQASEAFF. The CDR3 DNA reads TGTGCCAGCCTTGGACAGGCCTCTGAAGCTTTCTTT. The chain carries TRBV7-9 and TRBJ1-1; 7 nucleotides match TRBD1. From germline, CDR1 is SEHNR and CDR2 FQNEAQ (reference sequence). This CDR3 contains 12 residues. J gave up 6 bases and V 8 bases, and 6 bases lay outside the gene matches.

As regards this clonotype: A much larger clone sits a single nucleotide away, making a read error possible. The rearrangement uses TRBV5-6 and TRBJ2-1; 8 nucleotides line up with TRBD2. This CDR3 region has 16 residues. Germline-derived CDR1 and CDR2 are SGHDT and YYEEEE. V lost 6 bases and J lost 2; bases outside the gene matches: 10. Here the CDR3 DNA reads TGTGCCAGCACCTCGGCCGGGGGGGGAGCCTACAATGAGCAGTTCTTC. Translated, it gives CASTSAGGGAYNEQFF.

The chain has TRBV9 and TRBJ1-1; 9 bases are shared with TRBD1. With V trimmed by 3 bases and J by 1 base, 4 bases remained unmatched. Germline-derived CDR1 and CDR2 are SGDLS and YYNGEE. The CDR3 consists of 15 residues. The CDR3 is CASSATGGWNTEAFF. The CDR3 nucleotides read TGTGCCAGCAGCGCTACAGGGGGCTGGAACACTGAAGCTTTCTTT.

By share, this clonotype counts as medium-sized. The gene calls are TRBV5-4 and TRBJ1-2, with no clear D. This CDR3 contains 16 residues. In germline, CDR1 is SGHNT, CDR2 YYREEE (reference sequence). The V gene lost 2 bases and the J gene lost 1 base, with 15 bases spanning the gap. The CDR3 bases are TGTGCCAGCAGCTTAAGGGAGACCCCCATTAACTATGGCTACACCTTC. Translating gives CASSLRETPINYGYTF.

This clonotype has more than one count but fewer than ten. The gene calls are TRBV12-3 or TRBV12-4 and TRBJ2-1; perhaps TRBD1 as D (5 bases). CDR3 length: 13 residues. Trimming removed 0 bases from V and 7 bases from J, with 7 bases in between. The CDR3 loop reads CASSLAGPNEQFF. CDR3 DNA sequence: TGTGCCAGCAGTTTAGCGGGGCCTAATGAGCAGTTCTTC.

The rearrangement uses TRBV3-1 and TRBJ2-7, with D uncertain. The germline gives CDR1 LGHDT, CDR2 YNNKEL (reference sequence). There are 12 residues in the CDR3. V was shortened by 0 bases and J by 5 bases, with 5 bases between the two germline ends. The CDR3 DNA is TGTGCCAGCAGCCAAGATCCGAACGAGCAGTACTTC. It yields the protein CASSQDPNEQYF.